This record covers a single T cell receptor (beta chain). This CDR3 has 17 residues. CDR1 SGHVS and CDR2 FQNEAQ come from the germline V gene. V was shortened by 2 bases and J by 0 bases, with 13 bases between the two germline ends. The naive gate required viable CD3+CD4+ or CD3+CD8+ cells with CCR7+CD45RA+CD45RO-CD95-CD27+CD28+ phenotype. Only in-frame clones appear in the TCRdb table, and some are missing; sequencing was by immunoSEQ multiplex PCR. Among more than 30,000 clones listed, around nine tenths were seen once. This entry belongs to a study of T cells after posttransplantation cyclophosphamide.

The material sequenced was naive CD4+ T cells sorted from PBMCs. The receptor's source is a woman aged 55-70 years in good health, CMV-negative, and a related stem cell transplant donor. The chain combines TRBV7-8 with TRBJ2-2, with D possibly matching TRBD1 (7 bases). The CDR3 here is CASSLQGGPTNTGELFF. CDR3 nucleotides: TGTGCCAGCAGCTTACAGGGGGGACCTACGAACACCGGGGAGCTGTTTTTT.